These 22 T cell receptor beta chains share one sample of origin, sequenced in a study of shared clonotypes between healthy human individuals. Measured with immunoSEQ multiplex PCR; TCRdb has only the in-frame clones, and not every one. The sample shows a few million clones, approximately 90% of them seen only once. Sequencing was carried out using naive CD4+ T cells sorted from blood. Subset: CD45RA+ positively selected. The receptors stem from a man between 18 and 35 years old in good health.

The chain has TRBV5-5 and TRBJ1-5, with a weak D call TRBD1 (6 bases). From germline, CDR1 is SGHKS and CDR2 YYEKEE (reference sequence). The CDR3 is made up of 13 amino acids. Trimming took off 4 bases at V and 6 bases at J, with 11 bases between the two ends. In nucleotides, the CDR3 is TGTGCCAGCAGCCTTCAGGGGAGTCAGCCCCAGCATTTT. Amino acids: CASSLQGSQPQHF.

This chain connects TRBV9 to TRBJ1-1, with D unclear. The CDR3 totals 15 residues. CDR1 and CDR2 from the germline V gene are SGDLS and YYNGEE. The germline V and J ends were trimmed by 0 bases and 4 bases, with 13 bases remaining between them. CDR3 DNA: TGTGCCAGCAGCGTAGCAGTGGGGATTGGCACTGAAGCTTTCTTT. This gives the protein CASSVAVGIGTEAFF.

The chain is built from TRBV5-5 and TRBJ2-7, with a weak D call TRBD1 (5 bases). This CDR3 has 13 residues. Looked up from germline, CDR1 is SGHKS and CDR2 is YYEKEE (reference sequence). Trimming removed 4 bases at V and 1 base at J, with 9 bases between. The CDR3 nucleotides are TGTGCCAGCAGCAAGGGGAAATCCTACGAGCAGTACTTC. As protein: CASSKGKSYEQYF.

This clone has only a few counts. V usage is TRBV2 and J usage is TRBJ1-5; D is undetermined. Germline CDR1 reads SNHLY; CDR2 reads FYNNEI. The CDR3 spans 13 residues. V was clipped by 2 bases and J by 9 bases, with 11 bases between them. The CDR3 reads CASSESRPGPQHF. CDR3 bases: TGTGCCAGCAGTGAATCCCGCCCAGGGCCCCAGCATTTT.

As concerns this clone: This sample also contains other DNA sequences that code for the same CDR3. The J gene is TRBJ1-1, the V gene TRBV2, with TRBD1 matching 8 bases. The trim removed 6 bases at V and 4 bases at J, leaving 4 bases unmatched. In germline, CDR1 is SNHLY, CDR2 FYNNEI. The CDR3 loop spans 13 amino acids. CDR3 residues: CASSGQGVTEAFF. CDR3 bases: TGTGCCAGCAGCGGACAGGGTGTCACTGAAGCTTTCTTT.

The chain is built from TRBV7-6 and TRBJ1-4; no clear D. The V and J ends lost 2 bases and 7 bases respectively, with 14 bases between them. CDR1 and CDR2 (germline): SGHVS, FNYEAQ. The length of the CDR3 is 15 residues. In nucleotides, the CDR3 is TGTGCCAGCAGCTTAAGCGAGAACCTCGGTGAAAAACTGTTTTTT. As protein: CASSLSENLGEKLFF.

The rearrangement joins TRBV28 to TRBJ2-1; 9 positions match TRBD2. There are 16 residues in the CDR3. Germline V gene data show CDR1 as MDHEN and CDR2 as SYDVKM. V lost 4 bases, J lost 3 bases, and 7 bases stayed unmatched. The CDR3, as DNA: TGTGCCAGCAGTTCCCCTCGAGCGGGAGGCTACAATGAGCAGTTCTTC. This codes for CASSSPRAGGYNEQFF.

In the case of this clone: This same CDR3 is encoded by further DNA sequences in the sample. This rearrangement joins TRBV4-1 to TRBJ2-7, with unresolved D. V gave up 1 base and J gave up 1 base, with 14 bases separating them. CDR3 length: 16 residues. CDR1 is MGHRA, CDR2 YSYEKL, per germline. Here the CDR3 reads CASSQALGGFSYEQYF. CDR3 sequence (DNA): TGCGCCAGCAGCCAAGCGCTAGGTGGATTTTCCTACGAGCAGTACTTC.

The gene calls are TRBV27 and TRBJ1-2, with D maybe TRBD1 (6 bases). Germline CDR1 MNHEY, CDR2 SMNVEV (reference sequence). This CDR3 is built from 15 residues. V lost 2 bases and J 4 bases, leaving 14 bases between the germline ends. Written as DNA, the CDR3 is TGTGCCAGCAGTTTAGGTAGGGGGGAAGGCTATGGCTACACCTTC. Translated, it gives CASSLGRGEGYGYTF.

V is TRBV6-1 and J is TRBJ1-5, with 10 bases fitting TRBD1. Germline V gene data show CDR1 as MNHNS and CDR2 as SASEGT. The CDR3 consists of 15 residues. The J segment lost 3 bases and the V segment lost 7 bases, leaving 6 bases of the junction unmatched. Written as DNA, the CDR3 is TGTGCCAGCACCGGACAGGGGGGGTCCAATCAGCCCCAGCATTTT. This sequence encodes CASTGQGGSNQPQHF.

The CDR3 region has the DNA TGTGCCAGCTCACGTACGACAGGGACAAATACGCAGTATTTT. This translates into CASSRTTGTNTQYF. The rearrangement uses TRBV18 and TRBJ2-3, with 7 positions matching TRBD1. This CDR3 has 14 residues. V lost 4 bases to trimming and J lost 7 bases; unmatched junction nucleotides: 8. Germline values: CDR1 KGHSH, CDR2 LQKENI. Using reference TRBV18 and TRBJ2-3 for the parts outside the CDR3, the full variable domain is NAGVMQNPRHLVRRRGQEARLRCSPMKGHSHVYWYRQLPEEGLKFMVYLQKENIIDESGMPKERFSAEFPKEGPSILRIQQVVRGDSAAYFCASSRTTGTNTQYFGPGTRLTVL.

The chain links TRBV18 to TRBJ2-1; TRBD2 matches 8 bases. Trimming took 6 bases from V and 10 from J; bases not matched to a gene: 11. CDR3 length: 14 residues. Per the germline V gene, CDR1 is KGHSH and CDR2 is LQKENI. The CDR3 region is CASSGLAGRNEQFF. Here the CDR3 DNA reads TGTGCCAGCTCCGGACTAGCCGGGAGAAACGAGCAGTTCTTC. Combining the CDR3 with reference TRBV18 and TRBJ2-1 gives the whole variable domain NAGVMQNPRHLVRRRGQEARLRCSPMKGHSHVYWYRQLPEEGLKFMVYLQKENIIDESGMPKERFSAEFPKEGPSILRIQQVVRGDSAAYFCASSGLAGRNEQFFGPGTRLTVL.

This chain joins TRBV5-6 and TRBJ2-1; 9 bases fit TRBD2. The germline CDR1 and CDR2 sequences are SGHDT and YYEEEE. V lost 3 bases, J lost 3 bases, and 7 bases stayed unmatched. The CDR3 loop spans 16 amino acids. Written as DNA, the CDR3 is TGTGCCAGCAGCTCATCTAGCGGGAACCTCTACAATGAGCAGTTCTTC. Translated: CASSSSSGNLYNEQFF.

This rearrangement joins TRBV11-2 to TRBJ2-5, with 7 positions matching TRBD1. Germline CDR1 and CDR2: SGHAT and FQNNGV. The CDR3 has 17 amino acids. The V segment lost 6 bases and the J segment 2 bases; nucleotides outside the gene matches: 15. CDR3 nucleotide sequence: TGTGCCAGCAGTGTCAACCATGGGACAGCAGAACAAGAGACCCAGTACTTC. Its protein is CASSVNHGTAEQETQYF.

The chain has TRBV2 and TRBJ2-5, with TRBD2 as a possible D gene (5 bases). Deletions cut 2 bases from V and 9 bases from J, with 16 bases between. The CDR3 extends over 14 amino acids. The germline gives CDR1 SNHLY, CDR2 FYNNEI. Here the CDR3 DNA reads TGTGCCAGCAGTGAACAAACCGGTCGAGGGCCCCAGTACTTC. Protein: CASSEQTGRGPQYF.

The rearrangement links TRBV29-1 to TRBJ2-2; 7 nucleotides line up with TRBD2. The germline CDR1 and CDR2 sequences are SQVTM and ANQGSEA. The CDR3 runs 13 residues. V lost 4 bases and J lost 7; bases outside the gene matches: 6. The CDR3 coding sequence is TGCAGCGTTGGACTAGCAGTGCACGGGGAGCTGTTTTTT. Protein: CSVGLAVHGELFF.

V is TRBV7-3 and J is TRBJ2-7; TRBD2 aligns across 7 bases. This CDR3 comprises 13 residues. Germline-derived CDR1 and CDR2 are SGHTA and FQGTGA. V gave up 5 bases and J gave up 6 bases; unmatched junction bases: 7. The CDR3 DNA reads as TGTGCCAGCAGCCAGGGAGGGGTTCCCGAGCAGTACTTC. It specifies CASSQGGVPEQYF.

V and J are TRBV29-1 and TRBJ1-1; no clear D. Germline values: CDR1 SQVTM, CDR2 ANQGSEA. Trimming took 4 bases from V and 5 from J, leaving 11 bases between them. The CDR3 loop spans 12 amino acids. The CDR3 sequence: CSVVWSQTEAFF. CDR3 coding DNA: TGCAGCGTTGTGTGGTCCCAGACTGAAGCTTTCTTT.

This chain links TRBV6-5 with TRBJ2-7, with D possibly TRBD2 on 5 matching bases. Germline CDR1 is MNHEY and CDR2 is SVGAGI. V was pared by 0 bases and J by 5 bases, with 8 bases between. This CDR3 has 13 residues. The CDR3 spells CASSYSGVNEQYF. As DNA, the CDR3 is TGTGCCAGCAGTTACTCGGGAGTGAACGAGCAGTACTTC.

The chain combines TRBV10-2 with TRBJ1-2; D unresolved. This CDR3 comprises 13 residues. CDR1 is WSHSY, CDR2 SAAADI, per germline. With 2 bases removed from V and 3 bases from J, the gap between germline ends came to 7 bases. The CDR3 loop is CASSEAGYYGYTF. Written as DNA, the CDR3 is TGCGCCAGCAGTGAGGCAGGCTACTATGGCTACACCTTC.

This clone came up once. V gene TRBV7-9 combines with J gene TRBJ1-4, with a tentative D call TRBD1 (6 bases). The germline V gene encodes CDR1 SEHNR and CDR2 FQNEAQ (reference sequence). Deletions cut 5 bases from V and 5 bases from J, with 18 bases between. This CDR3 spans 16 amino acids. CDR3 sequence (DNA): TGTGCCAGCAGCGACGATTACAGGGAATTCAATGAAAAACTGTTTTTT. Translation gives CASSDDYREFNEKLFF.

The J gene is TRBJ2-4, the V gene TRBV7-9; D is possibly TRBD2 (5 bases). Germline CDR1 and CDR2: SEHNR and FQNEAQ (reference sequence). CDR3 length: 15 amino acids. Trimming took 5 bases from V and 0 from J, leaving 11 bases between them. CDR3 region: CASSLDSLAKNIQYF. DNA of the CDR3: TGTGCCAGCAGCCTGGACTCATTAGCCAAAAACATTCAGTACTTC.